The TCR beta chain under discussion was sequenced for a study of tumor T cells in aggressive B-cell lymphoma. V was cut by 1 base and J by 8 bases, with 4 bases left in between. CDR1 and CDR2 from the germline V gene are MDHEN and SYDVKM. CDR3 size: 11 residues. Using immunoSEQ multiplex PCR, the repertoire was profiled, and TCRdb retains in-frame clones only, with some absent. The data show roughly 10,000 clones, 85% seen once. The gene calls are TRBV28 and TRBJ2-3, with D uncertain. This sequence originates from an adult with diffuse large B cell lymphoma. Sequences were obtained from tumor tissue. The CDR3 nucleotides read TGTGCCAGCAGTTTATCCGGTACGCAGTATTTT. The encoded protein is CASSLSGTQYF.